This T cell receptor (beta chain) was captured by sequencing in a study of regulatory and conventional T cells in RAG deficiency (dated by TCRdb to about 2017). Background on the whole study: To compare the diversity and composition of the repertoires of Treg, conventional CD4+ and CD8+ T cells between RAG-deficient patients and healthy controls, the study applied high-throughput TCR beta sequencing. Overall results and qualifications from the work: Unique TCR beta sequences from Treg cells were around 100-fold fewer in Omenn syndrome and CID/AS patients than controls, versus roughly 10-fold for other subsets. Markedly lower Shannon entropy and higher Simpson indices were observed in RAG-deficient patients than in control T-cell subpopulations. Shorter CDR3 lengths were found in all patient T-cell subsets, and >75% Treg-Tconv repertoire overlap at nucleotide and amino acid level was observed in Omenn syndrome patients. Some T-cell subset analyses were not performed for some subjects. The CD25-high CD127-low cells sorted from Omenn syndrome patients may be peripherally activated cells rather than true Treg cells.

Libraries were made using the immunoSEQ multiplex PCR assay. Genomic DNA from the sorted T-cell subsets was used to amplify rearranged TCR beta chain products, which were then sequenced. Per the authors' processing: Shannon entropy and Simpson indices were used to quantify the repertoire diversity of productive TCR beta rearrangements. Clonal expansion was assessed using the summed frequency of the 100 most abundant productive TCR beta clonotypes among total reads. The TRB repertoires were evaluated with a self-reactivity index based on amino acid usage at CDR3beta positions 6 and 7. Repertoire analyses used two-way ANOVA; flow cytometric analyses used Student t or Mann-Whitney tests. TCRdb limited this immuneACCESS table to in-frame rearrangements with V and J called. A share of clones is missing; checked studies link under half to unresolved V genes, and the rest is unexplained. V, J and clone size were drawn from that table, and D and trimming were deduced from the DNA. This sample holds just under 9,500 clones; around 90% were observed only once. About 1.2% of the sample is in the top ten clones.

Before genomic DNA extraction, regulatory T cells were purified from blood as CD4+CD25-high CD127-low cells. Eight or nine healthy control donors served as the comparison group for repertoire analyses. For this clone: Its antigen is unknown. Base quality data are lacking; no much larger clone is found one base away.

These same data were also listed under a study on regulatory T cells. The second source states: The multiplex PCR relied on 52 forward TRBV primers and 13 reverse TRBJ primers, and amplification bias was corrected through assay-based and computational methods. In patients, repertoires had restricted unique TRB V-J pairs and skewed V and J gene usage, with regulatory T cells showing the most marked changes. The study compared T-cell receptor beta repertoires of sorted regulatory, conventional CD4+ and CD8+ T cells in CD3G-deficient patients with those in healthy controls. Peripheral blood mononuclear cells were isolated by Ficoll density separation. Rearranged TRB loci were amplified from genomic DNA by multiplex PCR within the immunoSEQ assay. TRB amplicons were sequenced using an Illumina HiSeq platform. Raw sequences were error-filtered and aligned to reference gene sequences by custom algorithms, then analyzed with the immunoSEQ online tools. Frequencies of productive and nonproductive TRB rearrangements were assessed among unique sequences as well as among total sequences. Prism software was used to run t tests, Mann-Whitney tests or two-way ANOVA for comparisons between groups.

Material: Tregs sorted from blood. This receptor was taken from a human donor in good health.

The DNA sequence reads TGTGCCAGCAGCTTAGCCGGGACGAACTATGGCTACACCTTC. It translates as CASSLAGTNYGYTF. Recombination connected TRBV7-2 to TRBJ1-2; D gene: possibly TRBD1, on 5 matching bases. Via the germline V gene, CDR1 is SGHTA and CDR2 FQGNSA. Trimming costs V 0 bases and J 2 bases, and their ends lie 7 bases apart. The CDR3 starts with the cysteine, ends with the phenylalanine, and has 14 residues. Only the CDR3 portion is preserved as DNA: 42 bases, with reading frame beginning at the first base.